This is a list of T cell receptor beta chains from one sample in a study of vaccination and CD4 T cells after COVID-19. Which antigens these TCRs recognize remains unknown. TCRdb processed the PCR reads anew with MiXCR; each CDR3 protein has one entry. The profile shows around 9,100 distinct CDR3 sequences, approximately 60% of them singletons. The sample consisted of cultured CD4+ T cells from blood, taken after SARS-CoV-2 vaccination. These receptors were obtained from a human donor with COVID-19. The conserved cysteine and the conserved F or W are not part of the CDR3 here. Each record gives: V gene, J gene, CDR3 protein.

v_gene: TRBV4-1
j_gene: TRBJ2-3
CDR3aa: ASSQTTNTDTQY

v_gene: TRBV19
j_gene: TRBJ2-7
CDR3aa: ASSKGQGSSYEQY

v_gene: TRBV20-1
j_gene: TRBJ1-2
CDR3aa: SAILGQGNYGYT

v_gene: TRBV12-3/TRBV12-4
j_gene: TRBJ1-5
CDR3aa: ASSTGDSNQPQH

v_gene: TRBV20-1
j_gene: TRBJ1-2
CDR3aa: SATANGYGYT

v_gene: TRBV5-1
j_gene: TRBJ1-1
CDR3aa: ASSLVGESTEAF

v_gene: TRBV7-9
j_gene: TRBJ1-2
CDR3aa: ASSLVGDFGYT

v_gene: TRBV12-3/TRBV12-4
j_gene: TRBJ2-7
CDR3aa: ASNRQGPTYEQY

v_gene: TRBV20-1
j_gene: TRBJ2-7
CDR3aa: SASNSFRVTWEQY

v_gene: TRBV7-3
j_gene: TRBJ2-2
CDR3aa: ASSFGQVGVTGELF

v_gene: TRBV20-1
j_gene: TRBJ1-2
CDR3aa: SARDGRPAYGYT

v_gene: TRBV10-3
j_gene: TRBJ2-5
CDR3aa: AISGTGGQQTQY

v_gene: TRBV19
j_gene: TRBJ2-1
CDR3aa: ASSIDGPTGRGQF

v_gene: TRBV20-1
j_gene: TRBJ2-7
CDR3aa: SALGIGQKTYEQY

v_gene: TRBV6-5
j_gene: TRBJ1-1
CDR3aa: ASSYSFRHKNTEAF

v_gene: TRBV27
j_gene: TRBJ2-5
CDR3aa: ASSYLGLEGETQY

v_gene: TRBV20-1
j_gene: TRBJ2-3
CDR3aa: SARAGQGRDTQY

v_gene: TRBV10-2
j_gene: TRBJ2-4
CDR3aa: ASSESRGFTNIQY

v_gene: TRBV6-1
j_gene: TRBJ1-6
CDR3aa: ASSARESYNSPLH

v_gene: TRBV27
j_gene: TRBJ1-1
CDR3aa: ASSRRGLGNTEAF

v_gene: TRBV28
j_gene: TRBJ1-5
CDR3aa: ASRKPQGATQPQH

v_gene: TRBV2
j_gene: TRBJ2-2
CDR3aa: ASSEGTANRELF

v_gene: TRBV29-1
j_gene: TRBJ1-2
CDR3aa: SVGGSSGYT

v_gene: TRBV7-9
j_gene: TRBJ1-6
CDR3aa: ASSLDPMGSPLH

v_gene: TRBV7-8
j_gene: TRBJ1-2
CDR3aa: ASSSDSLSYGYT

v_gene: TRBV7-8
j_gene: TRBJ2-2
CDR3aa: ASSGGRTGELF

v_gene: TRBV27
j_gene: TRBJ2-2
CDR3aa: ASSSELTGELF

v_gene: TRBV15
j_gene: TRBJ2-2
CDR3aa: ATSIRTGYPGELF

v_gene: TRBV15
j_gene: TRBJ2-7
CDR3aa: ATSRDRASGLYEQY

v_gene: TRBV6-1
j_gene: TRBJ1-5
CDR3aa: ASSERLQGGTGGGNQPQH

v_gene: TRBV6-5
j_gene: TRBJ1-6
CDR3aa: ASSSYRDRGISNSPLH

v_gene: TRBV5-1
j_gene: TRBJ2-5
CDR3aa: ASSTRKGSGGRQETQY

v_gene: TRBV15
j_gene: TRBJ1-2
CDR3aa: ATSRVGGHHYGYT

v_gene: TRBV5-4
j_gene: TRBJ1-1
CDR3aa: ASSPREMNTEAF

v_gene: TRBV28
j_gene: TRBJ1-2
CDR3aa: ASLTGPGGNYGYT

v_gene: TRBV7-3
j_gene: TRBJ1-2
CDR3aa: ASSSRDRSGYT

v_gene: TRBV29-1
j_gene: TRBJ2-2
CDR3aa: SVEEAGNTGELF

v_gene: TRBV7-3
j_gene: TRBJ2-7
CDR3aa: ASSPNGGGAMGERY

v_gene: TRBV11-3
j_gene: TRBJ1-2
CDR3aa: ASHRPGDYGYT

v_gene: TRBV6-2/TRBV6-3
j_gene: TRBJ1-2
CDR3aa: ASSDQPKNNYGYT

v_gene: TRBV7-6
j_gene: TRBJ1-1
CDR3aa: ASSLAGDGGLEAF

v_gene: TRBV28
j_gene: TRBJ1-1
CDR3aa: ASSLNRGRSTEAF

v_gene: TRBV19
j_gene: TRBJ1-5
CDR3aa: ATIGRNNQPQH

v_gene: TRBV19
j_gene: TRBJ1-5
CDR3aa: ASSIRQGAGSNQPQH

v_gene: TRBV20-1
j_gene: TRBJ1-3
CDR3aa: SATQGRGNTIY

v_gene: TRBV6-1
j_gene: TRBJ2-7
CDR3aa: ASSRGSYEQY

v_gene: TRBV20-1
j_gene: TRBJ2-3
CDR3aa: SAYSGTSTDTQY

v_gene: TRBV29-1
j_gene: TRBJ1-1
CDR3aa: SVKGTVSNTEAF

v_gene: TRBV7-7
j_gene: TRBJ2-5
CDR3aa: ASSFGQGGGTQY

v_gene: TRBV20-1
j_gene: TRBJ2-7
CDR3aa: SARALRLAGKSNEQY

v_gene: TRBV27
j_gene: TRBJ2-7
CDR3aa: ASSLSRRGPFYEQY

v_gene: TRBV15
j_gene: TRBJ1-3
CDR3aa: ATSLGGAGNTIY